This TCR beta chain appears in the sequencing data of a study of CD8+CD57+ T cells in acquired aplastic anemia. Overall study: An average of 3.2 ug of DNA was obtained from sorted CD4+ and CD8+ cells.

General observations from the study: The CD8+ Simpson's diversity of patients and controls was not significantly different. A set of approximately 30 CD8+ CDR3 sequences was shared between patients and controls, and these sequences appeared highly expressed in patients.

This CDR3 is 14 amino acids long. The germline CDR1 and CDR2 sequences are SGHAT and FQDESV (reference sequence). The V and J ends lost 3 bases and 3 bases, in that order; junction bases with no gene match: 5. With regard to this clonotype: Its antigen is not known.

Investigators profiled TCR beta VDJ and CDR3 from genomic DNA template. TCRdb independently ran MiXCR on the reads; one entry per CDR3 protein. The repertoire includes approximately 200,000 distinct CDR3 sequences, 64% of them detected once, and roughly 46% sits in the top ten. The sequencing sample was made of sorted CD4+, CD8+, or CD8+CD57+ T cells (not recorded which) from PBMCs. The chain combines TRBV11-1 with TRBJ2-7; 7 bases line up with TRBD1. The clonotype comes from a human donor with severe aplastic anemia or a healthy control (not recorded which). In DNA, the CDR3 is TGTGCCAGCAGCTTGGGACAGATCAACTACGAGCAGTACTTC. Protein product: CASSLGQINYEQYF.